This paragraph reports one T cell receptor (beta chain). Its antigen is unknown. The CDR3 is 13 amino acids. The ends were cut back, 3 bases at V and 6 bases at J, with 11 bases in the middle. Germline V gene lookup returns CDR1 SGHTA and CDR2 FQGNSA. PCR was performed using 60 Vbeta and 13 Jbeta primers. Clones were sequenced by immunoSEQ multiplex PCR, and TCRdb holds only the in-frame ones, with some missing. The repertoire has fewer than 150,000 clones, about 78% of them found once; the top ten carry roughly 8.2%. This entry comes from a study of cytomegalovirus exposure and HLA in healthy donors. Study findings and constraints: Because they were indistinguishable, some V segments, including TRBV6-2 and TRBV6-3, were excluded. TCR beta V- and J-gene trimming, according to a later analysis, was linked to a missense DCLRE1C variant.

The receptor was derived from a woman aged 40 to 50 in good health and CMV-seropositive. Sequencing input: PBMCs. V gene TRBV7-2 combines with J gene TRBJ1-2; tentatively, D is TRBD1 (6 bases). The CDR3 loop is CASSFYRDNGYTF. DNA of the CDR3: TGTGCCAGCAGCTTTTACAGGGATAATGGCTACACCTTC.